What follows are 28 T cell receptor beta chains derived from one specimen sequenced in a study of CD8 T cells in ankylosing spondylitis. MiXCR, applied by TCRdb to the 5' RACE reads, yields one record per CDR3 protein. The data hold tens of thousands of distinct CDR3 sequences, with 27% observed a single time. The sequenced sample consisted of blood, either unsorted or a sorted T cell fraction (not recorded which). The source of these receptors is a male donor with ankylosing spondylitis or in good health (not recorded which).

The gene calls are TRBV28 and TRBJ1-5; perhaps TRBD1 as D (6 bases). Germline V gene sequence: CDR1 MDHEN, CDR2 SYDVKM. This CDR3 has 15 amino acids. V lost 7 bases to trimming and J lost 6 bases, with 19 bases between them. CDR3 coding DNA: TGTGCCAGCAACGGGGGGCAGGGGCGGGCTCAGCCCCAGCATTTT. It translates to CASNGGQGRAQPQHF.

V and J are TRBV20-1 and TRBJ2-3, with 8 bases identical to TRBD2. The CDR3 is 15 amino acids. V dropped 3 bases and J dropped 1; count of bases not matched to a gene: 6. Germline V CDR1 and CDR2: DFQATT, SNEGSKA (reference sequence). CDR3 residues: CSASGRERGTDTQYF. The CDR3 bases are TGCAGTGCTAGCGGGAGGGAGAGAGGCACAGATACGCAGTATTTT.

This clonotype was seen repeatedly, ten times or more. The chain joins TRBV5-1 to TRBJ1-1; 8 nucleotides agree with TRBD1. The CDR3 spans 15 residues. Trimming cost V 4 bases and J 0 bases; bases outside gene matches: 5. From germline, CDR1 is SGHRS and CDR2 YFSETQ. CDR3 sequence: CASSPGDRLNTEAFF. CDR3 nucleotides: TGCGCCAGCAGCCCGGGGGACAGGTTGAACACTGAAGCTTTCTTT.

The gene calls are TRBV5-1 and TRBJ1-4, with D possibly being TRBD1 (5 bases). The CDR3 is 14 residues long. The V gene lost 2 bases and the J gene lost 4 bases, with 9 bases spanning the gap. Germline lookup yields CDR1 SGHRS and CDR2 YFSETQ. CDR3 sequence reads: CASSFRALNEKLFF. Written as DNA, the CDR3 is TGCGCCAGCAGCTTCAGGGCCCTTAATGAAAAACTGTTTTTT.

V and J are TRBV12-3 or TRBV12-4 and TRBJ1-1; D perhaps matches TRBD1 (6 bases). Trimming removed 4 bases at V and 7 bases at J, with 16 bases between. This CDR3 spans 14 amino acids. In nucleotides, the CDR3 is TGTGCCAGCAGTTCTTCCGGACAGCACTTTGAAGCTTTCTTT. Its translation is CASSSSGQHFEAFF.

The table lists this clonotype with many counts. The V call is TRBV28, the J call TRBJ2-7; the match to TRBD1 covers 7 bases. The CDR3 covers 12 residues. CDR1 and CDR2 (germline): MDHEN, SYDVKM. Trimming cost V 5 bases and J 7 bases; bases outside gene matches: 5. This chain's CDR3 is CASSQRGLEQYV. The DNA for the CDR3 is TGTGCCAGCAGTCAGAGGGGGCTAGAGCAGTACGTC.

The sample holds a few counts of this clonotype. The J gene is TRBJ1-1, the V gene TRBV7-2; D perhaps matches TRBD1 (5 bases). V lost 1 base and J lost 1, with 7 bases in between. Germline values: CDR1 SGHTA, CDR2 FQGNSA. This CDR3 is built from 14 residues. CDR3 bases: TGTGCCAGCAGCTTAGGGGGCTGGAACACTGAAGCTTTCTTT. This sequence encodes CASSLGGWNTEAFF.

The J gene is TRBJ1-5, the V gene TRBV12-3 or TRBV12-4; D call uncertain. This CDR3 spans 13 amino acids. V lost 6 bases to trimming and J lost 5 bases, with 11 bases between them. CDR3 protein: CASSRQPDQPQHF. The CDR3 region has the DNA TGTGCCAGCAGCCGACAACCCGATCAGCCCCAGCATTTT.

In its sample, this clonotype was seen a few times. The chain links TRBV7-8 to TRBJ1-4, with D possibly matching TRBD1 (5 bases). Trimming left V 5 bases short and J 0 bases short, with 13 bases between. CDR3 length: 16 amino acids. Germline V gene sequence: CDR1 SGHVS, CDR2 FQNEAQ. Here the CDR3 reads CASSPRRVATNEKLFF. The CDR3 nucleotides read TGTGCCAGCAGCCCACGCAGGGTTGCAACTAATGAAAAACTGTTTTTT.

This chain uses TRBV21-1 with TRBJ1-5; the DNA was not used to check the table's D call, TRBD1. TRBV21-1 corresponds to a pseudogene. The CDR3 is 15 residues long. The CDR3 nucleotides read TGTGCCAGCAGCAGTCAGGGGGTATACTATCAGCCCCAGCATTTT. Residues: CASSSQGVYYQPQHF.

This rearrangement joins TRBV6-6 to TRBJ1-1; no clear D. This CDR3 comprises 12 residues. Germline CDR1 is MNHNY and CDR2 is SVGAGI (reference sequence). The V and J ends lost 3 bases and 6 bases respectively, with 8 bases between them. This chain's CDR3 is CASSYLRSEAFF. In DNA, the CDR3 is TGTGCCAGCAGTTATCTCCGTTCTGAAGCTTTCTTT.

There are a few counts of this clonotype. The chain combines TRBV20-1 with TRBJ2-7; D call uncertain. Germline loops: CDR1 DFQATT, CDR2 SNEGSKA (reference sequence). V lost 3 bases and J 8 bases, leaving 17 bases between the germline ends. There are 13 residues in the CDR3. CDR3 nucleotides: TGCAGTGCTAGTCCCTTTGACTGGACCCAGCAGTACTTC. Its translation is CSASPFDWTQQYF.

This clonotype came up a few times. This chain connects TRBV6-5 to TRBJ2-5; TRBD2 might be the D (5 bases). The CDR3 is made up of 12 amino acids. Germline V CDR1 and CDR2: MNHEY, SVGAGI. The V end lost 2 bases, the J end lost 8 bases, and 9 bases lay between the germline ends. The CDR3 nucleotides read TGTGCCAGCAGTTACCGGGCGGGTACCCAGTACTTC. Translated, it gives CASSYRAGTQYF.

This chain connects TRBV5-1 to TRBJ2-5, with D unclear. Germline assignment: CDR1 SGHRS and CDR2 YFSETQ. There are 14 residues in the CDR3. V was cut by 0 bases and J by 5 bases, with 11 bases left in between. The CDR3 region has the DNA TGCGCCAGCAGCTTGGCCCAGGCCCTGGAGACCCAGTACTTC. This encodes CASSLAQALETQYF.

CDR3 amino acids: CASSPDLALKTQYF. The DNA of the CDR3 is TGTGCCAGCAGCCCCGACCTAGCGTTAAAGACCCAGTACTTC. The genes are TRBV5-5 and TRBJ2-5, with D possibly TRBD2 on 6 matching bases. V lost 4 bases, J lost 6 bases, and 16 bases lay in between. This CDR3 has 14 residues. In germline, CDR1 is SGHKS, CDR2 YYEKEE (reference sequence).

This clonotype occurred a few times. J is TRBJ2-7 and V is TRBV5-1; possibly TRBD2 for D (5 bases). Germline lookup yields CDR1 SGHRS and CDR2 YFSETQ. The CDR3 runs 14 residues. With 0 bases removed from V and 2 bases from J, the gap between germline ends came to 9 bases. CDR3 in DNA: TGCGCCAGCAGCTTGGATCCGGGGACCTACGAGCAGTACTTC. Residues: CASSLDPGTYEQYF. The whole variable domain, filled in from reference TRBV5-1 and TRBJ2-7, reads KAGVTQTPRYLIKTRGQQVTLSCSPISGHRSVSWYQQTPGQGLQFLFEYFSETQRNKGNFPGRFSGRQFSNSRSEMNVSTLELGDSALYLCASSLDPGTYEQYFGPGTRLTVT.

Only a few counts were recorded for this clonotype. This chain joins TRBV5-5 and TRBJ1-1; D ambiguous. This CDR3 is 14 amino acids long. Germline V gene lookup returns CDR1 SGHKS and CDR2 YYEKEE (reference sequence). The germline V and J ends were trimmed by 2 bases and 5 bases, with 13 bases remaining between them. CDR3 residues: CASSFGAGRTEAFF. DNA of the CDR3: TGTGCCAGCAGCTTCGGTGCAGGAAGGACTGAAGCTTTCTTT.

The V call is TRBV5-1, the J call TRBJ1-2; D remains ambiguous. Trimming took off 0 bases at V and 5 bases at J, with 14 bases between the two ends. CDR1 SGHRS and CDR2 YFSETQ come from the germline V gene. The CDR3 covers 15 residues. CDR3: CASSLGDNLPYGYTF. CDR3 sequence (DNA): TGCGCCAGCAGCTTGGGAGACAACTTACCATATGGCTACACCTTC.

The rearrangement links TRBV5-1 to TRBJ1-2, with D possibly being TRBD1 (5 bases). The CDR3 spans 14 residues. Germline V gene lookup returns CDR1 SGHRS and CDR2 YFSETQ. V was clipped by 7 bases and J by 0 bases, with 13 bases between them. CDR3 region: CASRLQTANYGYTF. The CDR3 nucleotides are TGCGCCAGCCGACTCCAGACAGCTAACTATGGCTACACCTTC.

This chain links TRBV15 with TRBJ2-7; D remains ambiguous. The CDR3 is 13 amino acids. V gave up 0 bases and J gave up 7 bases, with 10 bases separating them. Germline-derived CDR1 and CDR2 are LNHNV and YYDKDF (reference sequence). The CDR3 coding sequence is TGTGCCACCAGCAGAGAACCCCGGCTGGAGCAGTACTTC. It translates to CATSREPRLEQYF.

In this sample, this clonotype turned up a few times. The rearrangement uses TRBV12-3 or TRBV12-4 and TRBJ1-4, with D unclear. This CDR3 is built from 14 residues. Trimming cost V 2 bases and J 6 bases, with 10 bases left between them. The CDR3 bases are TGTGCCAGCAGTTTAAGCACCTCCCATGAAAAACTGTTTTTT. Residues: CASSLSTSHEKLFF.

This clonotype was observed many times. The CDR3 DNA follows: TGTGCCAGCAGTCCGAGCAGGGTGGGGGAGCCCCAGCATTTT. Translating it yields CASSPSRVGEPQHF. V and J are TRBV12-3 or TRBV12-4 and TRBJ1-5, with D perhaps TRBD1 (5 bases). With 5 bases removed from V and 8 bases from J, the gap between germline ends came to 16 bases. The CDR3 consists of 14 residues.

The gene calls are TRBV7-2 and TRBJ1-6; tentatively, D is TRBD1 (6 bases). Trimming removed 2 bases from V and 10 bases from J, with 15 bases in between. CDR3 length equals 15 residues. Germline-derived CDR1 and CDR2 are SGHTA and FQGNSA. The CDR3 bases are TGTGCCAGCAGCTTAATGCAGGGGAGTAGGTCACCCCTCCACTTT. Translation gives CASSLMQGSRSPLHF.

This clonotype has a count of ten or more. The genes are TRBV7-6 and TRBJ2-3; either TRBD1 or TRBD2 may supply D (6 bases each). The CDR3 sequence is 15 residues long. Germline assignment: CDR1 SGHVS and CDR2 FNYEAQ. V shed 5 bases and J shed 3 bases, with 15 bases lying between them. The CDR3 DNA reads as TGTGCCAGCAGCGCACAGGGCGGGATTACAGATACGCAGTATTTT. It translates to CASSAQGGITDTQYF.

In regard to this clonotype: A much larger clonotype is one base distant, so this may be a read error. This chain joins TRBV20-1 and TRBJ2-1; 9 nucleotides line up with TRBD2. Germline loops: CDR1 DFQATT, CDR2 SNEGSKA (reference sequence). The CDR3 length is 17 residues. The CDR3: CCARGYLAGGRGNEQFF. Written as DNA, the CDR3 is TGCTGTGCTAGAGGGTACCTAGCGGGCGGGAGGGGGAATGAGCAGTTCTTC.

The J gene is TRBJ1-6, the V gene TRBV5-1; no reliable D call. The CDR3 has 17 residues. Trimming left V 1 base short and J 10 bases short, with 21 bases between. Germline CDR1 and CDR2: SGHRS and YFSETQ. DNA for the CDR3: TGCGCCAGCAGCTTGCAAGCAGGAGCCGGGTTGGGATCACCCCTCCACTTT. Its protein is CASSLQAGAGLGSPLHF.

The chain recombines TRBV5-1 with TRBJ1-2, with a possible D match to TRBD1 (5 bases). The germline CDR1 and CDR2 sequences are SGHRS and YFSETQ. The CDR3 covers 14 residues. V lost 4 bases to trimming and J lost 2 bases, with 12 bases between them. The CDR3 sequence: CASSEAGPNYGYTF. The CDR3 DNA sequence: TGCGCCAGCAGCGAGGCAGGGCCCAACTATGGCTACACCTTC.

The CDR3 loop reads CASSPSRTISGVAGNTQYF. Here the CDR3 DNA reads TGCGCCAGCAGCCCCTCCCGCACTATCAGCGGGGTGGCCGGGAATACGCAGTATTTT. The chain is built from TRBV5-1 and TRBJ2-3; 7 nucleotides line up with TRBD2. The CDR3 loop spans 19 amino acids. Germline lookup yields CDR1 SGHRS and CDR2 YFSETQ. V was pared by 4 bases and J by 7 bases, with 24 bases of the junction left unmatched.